This passage covers 20 T cell receptor beta chains from one sample sequenced in a study of blood T cell repertoires in COVID-19. Sequencing was performed with immunoSEQ multiplex PCR; in TCRdb, only in-frame clones are kept and a portion is missing. This table holds some 350,000 clones, approximately 89% found once. The specimen sequenced was PBMCs or T cells enriched from blood (not recorded which). These receptors were taken from a woman in her twenties or thirties who had recovered from COVID-19.

This chain links TRBV5-8 with TRBJ1-6, with no clear D. Germline V gene sequence: CDR1 SGHTS, CDR2 YDEGEE. This CDR3 spans 15 amino acids. V lost 2 bases, J lost 7 bases, and 13 bases lay in between. CDR3 residues: CASSLSLGGNSPLHF. CDR3 sequence (DNA): TGTGCCAGCAGCTTATCGCTGGGCGGGAATTCACCCCTCCACTTT.

In this sample, this clone turned up once. This chain links TRBV5-1 with TRBJ2-1; no definite D call. The CDR3 loop spans 13 amino acids. Germline values: CDR1 SGHRS, CDR2 YFSETQ. V was pared by 2 bases and J by 8 bases, with 11 bases between. The CDR3: CASSLRFQDEQFF. In DNA form, the CDR3 reads TGCGCCAGCAGCTTAAGATTTCAGGATGAGCAGTTCTTC. The whole variable domain, remainder taken from reference TRBV5-1 and TRBJ2-1, is KAGVTQTPRYLIKTRGQQVTLSCSPISGHRSVSWYQQTPGQGLQFLFEYFSETQRNKGNFPGRFSGRQFSNSRSEMNVSTLELGDSALYLCASSLRFQDEQFFGPGTRLTVL.

This clone has just a few counts. The CDR3: CASSANQGIRNTEAFF. CDR3 in DNA: TGTGCCAGCAGCGCAAATCAGGGGATTCGGAACACTGAAGCTTTCTTT. V is TRBV11-2 and J is TRBJ1-1, with D maybe TRBD1 (6 bases). V shed 5 bases and J shed 1 base, with 17 bases lying between them. This CDR3 region has 16 residues. Germline loops: CDR1 SGHAT, CDR2 FQNNGV.

This chain connects TRBV6-4 to TRBJ1-1, with 7 bases identical to TRBD1. Germline CDR1 MRHNA, CDR2 SNTAGT. The CDR3 contains 19 residues. Trimming cost V 2 bases and J 1 base; bases outside gene matches: 16. CDR3 amino acids: CASSDARLDRVGRNTEAFF. In DNA form, the CDR3 reads TGTGCCAGCAGTGACGCCCGCCTCGACAGGGTGGGTCGGAACACTGAAGCTTTCTTT.

This chain connects TRBV12-3 or TRBV12-4 to TRBJ1-5; 9 bases align to TRBD1. This CDR3 region has 11 residues. Trimming at V came to 6 bases and at J to 12 bases, leaving 3 bases not matched to a gene. In DNA form, the CDR3 reads TGTGCCAGCAGGAGACAGGGGGTCCAGCATTTT. Translating gives CASRRQGVQHF.

This chain connects TRBV5-1 to TRBJ1-2; possible D gene TRBD1, 6 bases. Germline V CDR1 and CDR2: SGHRS, YFSETQ. V dropped 1 base and J dropped 6 bases, with 13 bases sitting between them. CDR3 length: 14 amino acids. CDR3 in DNA: TGCGCCAGCAGCTTGTGGTCAGGGGATAATGGCTACACCTTC. This gives the protein CASSLWSGDNGYTF.

The genes are TRBV7-9 and TRBJ2-1, with 9 bases fitting TRBD2. This CDR3 is built from 15 residues. V trimming: 5 bases; J trimming: 7 bases; junction bases outside the gene matches: 9. Germline V gives CDR1 SEHNR, CDR2 FQNEAQ (reference sequence). CDR3 bases: TGTGCCAGCAGCGACGCGGGGGGGCCGTTGAATGAGCAGTTCTTC. It translates to CASSDAGGPLNEQFF. Filled out from reference TRBV7-9 and TRBJ2-1, the complete variable domain reads DTGVSQNPRHKITKRGQNVTFRCDPISEHNRLYWYRQTLGQGPEFLTYFQNEAQLEKSRLLSDRFSAERPKGSFSTLEIQRTEQGDSAMYLCASSDAGGPLNEQFFGPGTRLTVL.

The V call is TRBV2, the J call TRBJ2-7; D is perhaps TRBD1 (5 bases). The CDR3 extends over 14 amino acids. V was pared by 5 bases and J by 6 bases, with 17 bases between. Germline assignment: CDR1 SNHLY and CDR2 FYNNEI. CDR3: CASSPLKGRLEQYF. The DNA for the CDR3 is TGTGCCAGCAGTCCTCTAAAGGGGCGGCTCGAGCAGTACTTC.

The J gene is TRBJ2-3, the V gene TRBV3-1 (or the pseudogene TRBV3-2); maybe TRBD2 (6 bases). This CDR3 has 14 amino acids. V was clipped by 8 bases and J by 2 bases, with 14 bases between them. Germline V CDR1 and CDR2: LGHDT, YNNKEL (reference sequence). CDR3 sequence (DNA): TGTGCCAGCGCCGAGCGGGTTTACACAGATACGCAGTATTTT. Residues: CASAERVYTDTQYF.

This clone has only a few counts. This rearrangement joins TRBV18 to TRBJ2-6; D not resolved. Germline-derived CDR1 and CDR2 are KGHSH and LQKENI. Trimming took off 1 base at V and 1 base at J, with 8 bases between the two ends. There are 16 residues in the CDR3. The CDR3 region has the DNA TGTGCCAGCTCACCACTAACGAGTTCTGGGGCCAACGTCCTGACTTTC. Protein product: CASSPLTSSGANVLTF.

V is TRBV19 and J is TRBJ1-1; weak D call: TRBD1 (5 bases). Germline V lookup: CDR1 LNHDA, CDR2 SQIVND (reference sequence). The CDR3 extends over 16 amino acids. V lost 3 bases and J 2 bases, leaving 16 bases between the germline ends. The CDR3 loop reads CASSIGRVGANTEAFF. The CDR3 DNA reads as TGTGCCAGTAGTATTGGCAGGGTCGGCGCAAACACTGAAGCTTTCTTT.

This sequence joins TRBV19 and TRBJ1-2; 8 bases line up with TRBD1. The CDR3 loop spans 12 amino acids. Germline V gene lookup returns CDR1 LNHDA and CDR2 SQIVND (reference sequence). Trimming removed 6 bases from V and 8 bases from J; junction bases left unmatched: 5. Here the CDR3 reads CASSDRGKGYTF. The CDR3 region has the DNA TGTGCCAGTAGCGACAGGGGCAAAGGCTACACCTTC.

The chain carries TRBV4-1 and TRBJ1-1, with D perhaps TRBD1 (6 bases). The CDR3 is 12 amino acids. Trimming pared 4 bases from V and 6 bases from J, leaving 9 bases between. Germline CDR1 and CDR2: MGHRA and YSYEKL. CDR3 coding DNA: TGCGCCAGCAGCCCCAACAGGGCTGAAGCTTTCTTT. It translates to CASSPNRAEAFF.

The rearrangement joins TRBV10-3 to TRBJ1-2; 7 nucleotides align to TRBD1. Germline V gives CDR1 ENHRY, CDR2 SYGVKD. The CDR3 covers 14 residues. Trimming removed 3 bases from V and 3 bases from J; junction bases left unmatched: 4. This chain's CDR3 is CAISDGRGYYGYTF. The DNA of the CDR3 is TGTGCCATCAGTGACGGCAGGGGGTACTATGGCTACACCTTC.

The chain is built from TRBV7-9 and TRBJ1-2; D not certain. Germline CDR1 SEHNR, CDR2 FQNEAQ (reference sequence). The V and J ends lost 5 bases and 4 bases respectively, with 14 bases between them. The CDR3 has 14 residues. CDR3 protein: CASSTIYESYGYTF. Here the CDR3 DNA reads TGTGCCAGCAGCACGATCTACGAATCCTATGGCTACACCTTC.

This chain connects TRBV24-1 to TRBJ2-1; D gene ambiguous. CDR1 is KGHDR and CDR2 is SFDVKD in the germline V gene. The CDR3 covers 17 residues. V was clipped by 4 bases and J by 6 bases, with 21 bases between them. The CDR3 protein is CATSDPRRGASPNEQFF. CDR3 in DNA: TGTGCCACCAGTGACCCCCGGAGAGGCGCTTCCCCCAATGAGCAGTTCTTC.

This clone was detected only once. The V call is TRBV28, the J call TRBJ1-2; D possibly corresponds to TRBD1 (5 bases). This CDR3 contains 12 residues. Trimming cost V 8 bases and J 2 bases, with 9 bases left between them. From germline, CDR1 is MDHEN and CDR2 SYDVKM. In DNA form, the CDR3 reads TGTGCCAGCCGCAAGGGGAACTATGGCTACACCTTC. It yields the protein CASRKGNYGYTF.

V is TRBV20-1 and J is TRBJ2-7; no definite D call. Germline V gives CDR1 DFQATT, CDR2 SNEGSKA (reference sequence). CDR3 length equals 13 residues. Deletions cut 3 bases from V and 1 base from J, with 10 bases between. The CDR3 DNA sequence: TGCAGTGCTAGTGGGTTTCAGTCCTACGAGCAGTACTTC. Translating gives CSASGFQSYEQYF.

V and J are TRBV7-9 and TRBJ2-1; 12 nucleotides match TRBD2. Germline-derived CDR1 and CDR2 are SEHNR and FQNEAQ (reference sequence). There are 17 residues in the CDR3. Germline trimming cut 1 base from V and 5 bases from J; bases unmatched to any gene: 6. The CDR3 DNA follows: TGTGCCAGCAGCTTAGGACTAGCGGGGGCGAGAAACAATGAGCAGTTCTTC. This codes for CASSLGLAGARNNEQFF.

The V gene is TRBV5-5, the J gene TRBJ1-1; 7 positions match TRBD1. In germline, CDR1 is SGHKS, CDR2 YYEKEE (reference sequence). CDR3 length: 16 residues. V was pared by 2 bases and J by 6 bases, with 13 bases of the junction left unmatched. The CDR3 loop reads CASSLEYRGSAPEAFF. CDR3 coding DNA: TGTGCCAGCAGCTTAGAGTACAGGGGCTCGGCTCCTGAAGCTTTCTTT.